These 27 T cell receptor beta chains came from one sample sequenced in a study of blood T cell repertoires in COVID-19. Sequencing used immunoSEQ multiplex PCR; TCRdb keeps in-frame clones, though not all of them. This sample has some 240,000 clones, with 89% found just once. The sequenced material came from peripheral blood. The receptors were gathered from a man in his 60s who had recovered from COVID-19.

This clone appeared a single time. The rearrangement uses TRBV2 and TRBJ1-2, with 7 bases identical to TRBD1. V shed 3 bases and J 7 bases; nucleotides not matched to a gene: 11. The CDR3 is 15 amino acids. Per the germline V gene, CDR1 is SNHLY and CDR2 is FYNNEI. CDR3 bases: TGTGCCAGCAGTGAGTCAGGGACAGAGGGGACTGGCTACACCTTC. This translates into CASSESGTEGTGYTF.

The chain links TRBV5-6 to TRBJ2-1; 10 bases fit TRBD1. Unmatched junction bases numbered 8, after V lost 4 bases and J lost 4 bases. The CDR3 totals 16 residues. CDR1 and CDR2 from the germline V gene are SGHDT and YYEEEE. The CDR3 spells CASSHRTGGRYNEQFF. CDR3 nucleotide sequence: TGTGCCAGCAGCCACCGGACAGGGGGTCGGTACAATGAGCAGTTCTTC.

CDR3 loop: CASRQGNTEAFF. The CDR3 region has the DNA TGTGCCAGCAGACAGGGGAACACTGAAGCTTTCTTT. The chain uses TRBV6-5 and TRBJ1-1; D perhaps matches TRBD1 (6 bases). Looked up from germline, CDR1 is MNHEY and CDR2 is SVGAGI. The CDR3 totals 12 residues. V lost 6 bases and J 1 base, leaving 6 bases between the germline ends.

This chain uses TRBV18 with TRBJ1-1; D may be TRBD1 (6 bases). This CDR3 is built from 13 residues. V lost 5 bases, J lost 3 bases, and 10 bases lay in between. In germline, CDR1 is KGHSH, CDR2 LQKENI. This chain's CDR3 is CASSSGQDTEAFF. Here the CDR3 DNA reads TGTGCCAGCTCATCGGGACAAGACACTGAAGCTTTCTTT.

The chain is built from TRBV7-3 and TRBJ2-5; D is possibly TRBD1 (5 bases). The V gene's germline CDR1 is SGHTA and CDR2 FQGTGA. The CDR3 consists of 15 residues. Trimming removed 3 bases at V and 2 bases at J, with 13 bases between. The DNA for the CDR3 is TGTGCCAGCAGCTTGCAGGGAATTGAGCAAGAGACCCAGTACTTC. Translation gives CASSLQGIEQETQYF.

The chain couples TRBV11-1 to TRBJ2-1, with D possibly TRBD2 on 5 matching bases. Trimming pared 6 bases from V and 7 bases from J, leaving 13 bases between. This CDR3 is 13 amino acids long. Germline lookup yields CDR1 SGHAT and CDR2 FQDESV (reference sequence). The CDR3 is CASSSSRENEQFF. The CDR3 bases are TGTGCCAGCAGTTCAAGTAGGGAGAATGAGCAGTTCTTC.

The V gene is TRBV19, the J gene TRBJ2-1, with 8 bases lining up with TRBD2. Trimming cost V 4 bases and J 7 bases; bases outside gene matches: 12. Germline V gene lookup returns CDR1 LNHDA and CDR2 SQIVND (reference sequence). This CDR3 is 16 amino acids long. This CDR3 reads CASSTRGLGGRNEQFF. In DNA form, the CDR3 reads TGTGCCAGTAGTACCCGGGGACTAGGGGGACGGAATGAGCAGTTCTTC.

The J gene is TRBJ2-1, the V gene TRBV2; D assignment may be TRBD1 or TRBD2 (6 bases each). From germline, CDR1 is SNHLY and CDR2 FYNNEI. CDR3 length: 15 amino acids. Trimming removed 6 bases from V and 1 base from J, with 13 bases in between. Written as DNA, the CDR3 is TGTGCCAGCAGCGAACAGGGAGGTTCCTACAATGAGCAGTTCTTC. As protein: CASSEQGGSYNEQFF.

The chain couples TRBV14 to TRBJ2-1; the match to TRBD2 covers 7 bases. The germline CDR1 and CDR2 sequences are SGHDN and FVKESK. V gave up 6 bases and J gave up 4 bases; unmatched junction bases: 6. This CDR3 contains 14 residues. In nucleotides, the CDR3 is TGTGCCAGCAGGCCGGCTAGCGGATACAATGAGCAGTTCTTC. It translates to CASRPASGYNEQFF.

The V and J genes are TRBV7-3 and TRBJ2-2, with 9 bases fitting TRBD1. The CDR3 totals 15 residues. Germline CDR1 SGHTA, CDR2 FQGTGA. V gave up 5 bases and J gave up 4 bases; unmatched junction bases: 5. In nucleotides, the CDR3 is TGTGCCAGCAGCATCACAGGGGGCCTCACCGGGGAGCTGTTTTTT. Protein sequence: CASSITGGLTGELFF.

The genes are TRBV6-6 and TRBJ2-7; 8 bases match TRBD1. This CDR3 is built from 14 residues. The germline CDR1 and CDR2 sequences are MNHNY and SVGAGI (reference sequence). Trimming removed 7 bases from V and 0 bases from J; junction bases left unmatched: 5. CDR3 sequence (DNA): TGTGCCAGCAATCGACAGGGGAGCTCCTACGAGCAGTACTTC. Translation: CASNRQGSSYEQYF.

The chain is built from TRBV24-1 and TRBJ2-3; 8 nucleotides match TRBD2. V shed 4 bases and J 2 bases; nucleotides not matched to a gene: 4. This CDR3 has 15 residues. Germline CDR1 KGHDR, CDR2 SFDVKD. CDR3 bases: TGTGCCACCAGTGAAGCCGGGGGGGCCACAGATACGCAGTATTTT. Protein: CATSEAGGATDTQYF.

J is TRBJ2-1 and V is TRBV15; 10 nucleotides agree with TRBD2. In germline, CDR1 is LNHNV, CDR2 YYDKDF (reference sequence). The V and J ends lost 5 bases and 9 bases, in that order; junction bases with no gene match: 4. This CDR3 contains 13 residues. CDR3 sequence reads: CATSVGLAAEQFF. The CDR3 DNA sequence: TGTGCCACCAGCGTAGGACTAGCGGCTGAGCAGTTCTTC. The full variable domain, in which reference TRBV15 and TRBJ2-1 provide the parts outside the CDR3, is DAMVIQNPRYQVTQFGKPVTLSCSQTLNHNVMYWYQQKSSQAPKLLFHYYDKDFNNEADTPDNFQSRRPNTSFCFLDIRSPGLGDTAMYLCATSVGLAAEQFFGPGTRLTVL.

The chain combines TRBV19 with TRBJ2-7; tentatively, D is TRBD2 (7 bases). The germline V and J ends were trimmed by 3 bases and 6 bases, with 21 bases remaining between them. From germline, CDR1 is LNHDA and CDR2 SQIVND (reference sequence). This CDR3 contains 16 residues. CDR3 protein: CASSMVEQGGSSEQYF. CDR3 DNA sequence: TGTGCCAGTAGTATGGTAGAACAGGGAGGGTCATCCGAGCAGTACTTC.

This sequence joins TRBV28 and TRBJ1-2; 9 nucleotides line up with TRBD1. CDR3 size: 14 residues. Germline CDR1 and CDR2: MDHEN and SYDVKM. Losses at the gene ends were 5 bases for V and 7 bases for J; bases not matched to a gene: 8. Written as DNA, the CDR3 is TGTGCCAGCAGTCAAGGGACAGGGACGGGTGGCTACACCTTC. Its translation is CASSQGTGTGGYTF.

This clone was seen only once. This chain uses TRBV5-1 with TRBJ2-4; the D gene is possibly TRBD1 (6 bases). The V end lost 4 bases, the J end lost 8 bases, and 16 bases lay between the germline ends. CDR3 size: 14 residues. The germline CDR1 and CDR2 sequences are SGHRS and YFSETQ. This chain's CDR3 is CASSTGQKEDIQYF. CDR3 sequence (DNA): TGCGCCAGCAGCACGGGACAAAAGGAGGACATTCAGTACTTC.

The J gene is TRBJ2-2, the V gene TRBV30; tentative D call: TRBD1 (5 bases). The CDR3 contains 12 residues. The V gene lost 4 bases and the J gene lost 6 bases, with 9 bases spanning the gap. The V gene's germline CDR1 is GTSNPN and CDR2 SVGIG (reference sequence). The CDR3 loop reads CAWNRLAGELFF. In nucleotides, the CDR3 is TGTGCCTGGAACAGGTTGGCCGGGGAGCTGTTTTTT. The full variable domain, completed using reference TRBV30 and TRBJ2-2, is SQTIHQWPATLVQPVGSPLSLECTVEGTSNPNLYWYRQAAGRGLQLLFYSVGIGQISSEVPQNLSASRPQDRQFILSSKKLLLSDSGFYLCAWNRLAGELFFGEGSRLTVL.

The chain joins TRBV6-6 to TRBJ2-2, with TRBD1 as a possible D gene (6 bases). V was clipped by 5 bases and J by 2 bases, with 12 bases between them. Germline V gene sequence: CDR1 MNHNY, CDR2 SVGAGI (reference sequence). The CDR3 length is 15 residues. The CDR3 DNA reads TGTGCCAGCAGTCCTCAGGGGCCAAACACCGGGGAGCTGTTTTTT. The encoded protein is CASSPQGPNTGELFF.

The chain combines TRBV7-3 with TRBJ1-1; D is unclear. The CDR3 sequence is 19 residues long. Germline V gives CDR1 SGHTA, CDR2 FQGTGA. V was trimmed by 2 bases and J by 0 bases, leaving 22 bases between them. DNA for the CDR3: TGTGCCAGCAGCTTAGGAGCTCAAGTGGGAGCGGCTTTGAACACTGAAGCTTTCTTT. As protein: CASSLGAQVGAALNTEAFF.

The V call is TRBV4-2, the J call TRBJ2-7, with D unclear. Germline loops: CDR1 LGHNA, CDR2 YNFKEQ. V was cut by 4 bases and J by 3 bases, with 16 bases left in between. The CDR3 consists of 15 residues. The CDR3 DNA is TGTGCCAGCAGCCCCGAGCGTGTGTTCTACTACGAGCAGTACTTC. It codes for CASSPERVFYYEQYF.

This sequence joins TRBV29-1 and TRBJ1-2; TRBD1 matches at 12 bases. Per germline, CDR1 SQVTM and CDR2 ANQGSEA. Unmatched junction bases numbered 10, after V lost 6 bases and J lost 8 bases. The CDR3 sequence is 14 residues long. As DNA, the CDR3 is TGCAGCGTCTTTCCGGGACAGGGGGCAAGGGGCTACACCTTC. It codes for CSVFPGQGARGYTF.

The chain links TRBV5-6 to TRBJ1-5, with 7 bases lining up with TRBD1. The CDR3 sequence is 16 residues long. Looked up from germline, CDR1 is SGHDT and CDR2 is YYEEEE. The V gene end was trimmed by 0 bases and the J gene end by 2 bases; junction bases not matched to a gene: 5. CDR3 sequence: CASSLAGGGGNQPQHF. The CDR3, as DNA: TGTGCCAGCAGCTTGGCAGGGGGAGGTGGCAATCAGCCCCAGCATTTT.

This chain links TRBV7-6 with TRBJ1-1; the match to TRBD1 covers 7 bases. The CDR3 has 15 amino acids. Germline V CDR1 and CDR2: SGHVS, FNYEAQ. V dropped 0 bases and J dropped 1; count of bases not matched to a gene: 2. The CDR3 sequence is CASSLAGGSNTEAFF. For the CDR3, the DNA is TGTGCCAGCAGCTTAGCAGGGGGCTCGAACACTGAAGCTTTCTTT.

This sequence joins TRBV25-1 and TRBJ2-1; TRBD1 matches at 7 bases. The J segment lost 6 bases and the V segment lost 7 bases, leaving 9 bases of the junction unmatched. Germline-derived CDR1 and CDR2 are MGHDK and SYGVNS. This CDR3 comprises 14 residues. The chain's CDR3 is CASIQTGSGNEQFF. In DNA, the CDR3 is TGTGCCAGCATTCAGACAGGGTCGGGCAATGAGCAGTTCTTC.

The rearrangement uses TRBV20-1 and TRBJ1-2; tentative D call: TRBD1 (5 bases). V gave up 3 bases and J gave up 3 bases, with 14 bases separating them. CDR1 and CDR2 from the germline V gene are DFQATT and SNEGSKA (reference sequence). The CDR3 is made up of 14 amino acids. This CDR3 is CSASHFGRDYGYTF. The CDR3, as DNA: TGCAGTGCTAGTCACTTCGGCAGGGACTATGGCTACACCTTC.

Regarding this clone: Distinct nucleotide sequences in the sample also encode this CDR3. The rearrangement links TRBV28 to TRBJ2-7; TRBD1 is a possible D gene (5 bases). This CDR3 has 12 amino acids. The germline V gene has CDR1 MDHEN and CDR2 SYDVKM. Trimming shortened V by 6 bases and J by 1 base, and 7 bases separated the two germline ends. CDR3 nucleotide sequence: TGTGCCAGCAGCGCAGGGTCCTACGAGCAGTACTTC. Amino acids: CASSAGSYEQYF.

CDR3 loop: CASSLTGTGGTDTQYF. As DNA, the CDR3 is TGTGCCAGCAGTTTAACCGGGACAGGGGGAACAGATACGCAGTATTTT. The V and J genes are TRBV28 and TRBJ2-3; 11 positions match TRBD1. Germline V lookup: CDR1 MDHEN, CDR2 SYDVKM. Losses at the gene ends were 2 bases for V and 3 bases for J; bases not matched to a gene: 4. The CDR3 has 16 residues. The variable domain in full, with the rest retrieved from reference TRBV28 and TRBJ2-3, is DVKVTQSSRYLVKRTGEKVFLECVQDMDHENMFWYRQDPGLGLRLIYFSYDVKMKEKGDIPEGYSVSREKKERFSLILESASTNQTSMYLCASSLTGTGGTDTQYFGPGTRLTVL.